This T cell receptor (beta chain) was observed in a study of Ad26.COV2.S vaccination and SARS-CoV-2 variants (dated by TCRdb to about 2021). With respect to the entire study: Sequencing of the TCRbeta repertoire served to evaluate the specificity and breadth of SARS-CoV-2-reactive T cell receptors following Ad26.COV2.S vaccination. A total of 32 samples were included in the TCR-sequenced set, comprising around 19 Ad26.COV2.S vaccine recipients, 5 placebo recipients and 8 SARS-CoV-2 convalescent individuals. Study-wide conclusions, independent of this receptor: Higher spike-specific TCR breadth was observed in Ad26.COV2.S recipients than in placebo recipients (P = 0.0014). Substantial breadth of spike-specific CD8+ and CD4+ T cell responses was reported after vaccination. The authors noted that total T cell responses may have been underestimated by the TCR breadth and depth analyses. Comparable non-spike TCR breadth was observed between vaccine and placebo recipients, consistent with only spike being contained in the vaccine.

As regards this clone: The antigen it recognizes is unknown. Base quality data are lacking; no much larger clone is found one base away.

The immunoSEQ Assay was the method used to sequence TCRbeta CDR3 regions. After extraction, genomic DNA underwent amplification by bias-controlled multiplex PCR, followed by high-throughput sequencing. For the original study's pipeline: Collapsing and filtering of sequences were performed to quantify the absolute abundance of each unique TCRbeta CDR3 region. T cell fraction was estimated by normalizing TCRbeta template counts to usable DNA, which was measured by amplifying reference genes present in all nucleated cells. Repertoire TCRs were annotated as SARS-CoV-2-specific by exact matching of V gene, CDR3 amino acid sequence and J gene to a known reactive TCR set. The reference SARS-CoV-2 TCR set was derived from MIRA and filtered for enrichment in COVID-19-positive ImmuneCODE repertoires, a step that removed public or cross-reactive TCRs. Based on the MIRA antigens, annotated TCRs were further analysed at the level of specific ORF or position within ORF. Breadth was defined as annotated unique rearrangements over total unique productive rearrangements; depth was the summed frequency of those rearrangements. Two-sided Wilcoxon rank-sum tests were applied when comparing TCR breadth between groups. The table comes from immuneACCESS by way of TCRdb, which keeps in-frame sequences with V and J called. Part of the clones is missing from these tables; in studies checked, under half for an unresolved V gene and the rest for unknown reasons. The V and J calls and the clone size are those of that table, but D and trimming were determined from the DNA. Recorded for this sample are about 98,000 clones; 60% to 85% of them occurred a single time. The leading ten clones occupy roughly 17% of the sample.

The time point label on this specimen signifies: individuals recovered from natural SARS-CoV-2 infection. Reading from cysteine to phenylalanine, the CDR3 counts 11 amino acids. The kept DNA is CDR3 alone, 33 bases in frame from the first base. V is shortened by 8 bases, J by 11 bases, and the region joining them spans 14 bases. Via the germline V gene, CDR1 is ENHRY and CDR2 SYGVKD. This receptor chain uses TRBV10-3 and TRBJ2-3, with a weak D call of TRBD2 (6 bases match). The clonotype comes from a human donor who had recovered from COVID-19. Source: peripheral blood, taken after recovery from COVID-19. The CDR3 protein: CAIAGSGEQYF. The nucleotide sequence reads as follows: TGTGCCATCGCGGGGTCCGGGGAGCAGTATTTT.